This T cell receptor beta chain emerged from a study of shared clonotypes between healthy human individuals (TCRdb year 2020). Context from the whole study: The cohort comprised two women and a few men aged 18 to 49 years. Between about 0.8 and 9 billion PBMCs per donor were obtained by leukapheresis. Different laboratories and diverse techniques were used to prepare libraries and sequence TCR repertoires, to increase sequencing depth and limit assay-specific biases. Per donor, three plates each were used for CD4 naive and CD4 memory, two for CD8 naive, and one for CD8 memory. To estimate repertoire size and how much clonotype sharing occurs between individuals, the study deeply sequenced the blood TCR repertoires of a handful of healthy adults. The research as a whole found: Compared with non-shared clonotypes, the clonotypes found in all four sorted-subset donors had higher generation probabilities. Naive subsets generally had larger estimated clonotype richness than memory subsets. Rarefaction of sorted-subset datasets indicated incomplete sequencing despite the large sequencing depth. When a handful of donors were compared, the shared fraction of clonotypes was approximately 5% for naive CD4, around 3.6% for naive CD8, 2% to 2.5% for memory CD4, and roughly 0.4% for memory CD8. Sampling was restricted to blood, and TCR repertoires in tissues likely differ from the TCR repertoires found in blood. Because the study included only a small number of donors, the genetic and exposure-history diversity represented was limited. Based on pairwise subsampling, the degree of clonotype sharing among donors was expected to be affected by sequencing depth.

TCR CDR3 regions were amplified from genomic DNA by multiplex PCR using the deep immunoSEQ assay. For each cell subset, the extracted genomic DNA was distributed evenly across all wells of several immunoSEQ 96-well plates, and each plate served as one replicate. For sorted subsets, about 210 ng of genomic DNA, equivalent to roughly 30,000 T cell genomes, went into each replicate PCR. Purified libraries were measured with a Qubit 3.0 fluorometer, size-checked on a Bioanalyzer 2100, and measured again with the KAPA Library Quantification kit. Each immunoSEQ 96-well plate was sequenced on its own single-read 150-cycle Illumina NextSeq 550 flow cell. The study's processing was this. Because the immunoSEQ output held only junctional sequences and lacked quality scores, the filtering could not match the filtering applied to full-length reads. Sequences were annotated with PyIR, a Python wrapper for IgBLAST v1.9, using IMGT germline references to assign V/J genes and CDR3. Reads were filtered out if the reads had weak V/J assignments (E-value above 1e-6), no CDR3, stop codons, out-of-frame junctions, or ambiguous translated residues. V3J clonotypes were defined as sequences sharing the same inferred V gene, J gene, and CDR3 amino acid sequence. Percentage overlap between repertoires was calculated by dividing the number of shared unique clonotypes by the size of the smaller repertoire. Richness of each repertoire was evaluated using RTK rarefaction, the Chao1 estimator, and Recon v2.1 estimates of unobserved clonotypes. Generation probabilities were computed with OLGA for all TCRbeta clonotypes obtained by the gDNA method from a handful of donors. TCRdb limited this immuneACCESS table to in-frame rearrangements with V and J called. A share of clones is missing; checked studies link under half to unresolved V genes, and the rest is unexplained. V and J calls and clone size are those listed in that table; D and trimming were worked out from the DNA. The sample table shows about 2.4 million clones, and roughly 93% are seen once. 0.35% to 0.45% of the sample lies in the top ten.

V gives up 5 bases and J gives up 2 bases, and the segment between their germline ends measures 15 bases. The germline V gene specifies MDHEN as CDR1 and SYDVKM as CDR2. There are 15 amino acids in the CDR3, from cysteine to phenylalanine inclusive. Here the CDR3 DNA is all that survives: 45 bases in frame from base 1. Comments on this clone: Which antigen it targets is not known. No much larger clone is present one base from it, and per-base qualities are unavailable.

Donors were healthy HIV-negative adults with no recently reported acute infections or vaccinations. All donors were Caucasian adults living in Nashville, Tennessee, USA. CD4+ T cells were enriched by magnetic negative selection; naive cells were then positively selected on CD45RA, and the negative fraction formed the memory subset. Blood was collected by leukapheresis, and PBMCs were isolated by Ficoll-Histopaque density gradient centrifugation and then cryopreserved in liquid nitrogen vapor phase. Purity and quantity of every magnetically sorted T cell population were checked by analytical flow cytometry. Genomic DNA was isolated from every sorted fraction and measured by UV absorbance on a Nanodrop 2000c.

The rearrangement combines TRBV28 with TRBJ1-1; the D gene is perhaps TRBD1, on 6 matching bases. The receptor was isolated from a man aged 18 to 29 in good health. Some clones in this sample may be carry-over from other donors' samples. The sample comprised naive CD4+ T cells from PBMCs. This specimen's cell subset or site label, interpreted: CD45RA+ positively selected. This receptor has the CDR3 CASSLQTGSNTEAFF. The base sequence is TGTGCCAGCAGTCTCCAGACAGGCAGCAACACTGAAGCTTTCTTT. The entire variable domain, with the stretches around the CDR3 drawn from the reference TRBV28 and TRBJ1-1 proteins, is DVKVTQSSRYLVKRTGEKVFLECVQDMDHENMFWYRQDPGLGLRLIYFSYDVKMKEKGDIPEGYSVSREKKERFSLILESASTNQTSMYLCASSLQTGSNTEAFFGQGTRLTVV.